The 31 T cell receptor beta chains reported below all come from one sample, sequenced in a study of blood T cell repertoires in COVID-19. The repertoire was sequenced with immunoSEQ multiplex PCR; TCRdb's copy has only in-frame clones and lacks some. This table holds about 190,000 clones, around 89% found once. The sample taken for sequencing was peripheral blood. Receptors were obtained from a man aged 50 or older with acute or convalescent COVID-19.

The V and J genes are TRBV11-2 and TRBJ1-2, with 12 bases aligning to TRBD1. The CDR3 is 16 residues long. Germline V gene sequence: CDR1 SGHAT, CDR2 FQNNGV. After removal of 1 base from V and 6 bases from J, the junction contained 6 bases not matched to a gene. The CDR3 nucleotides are TGTGCCAGCAGCTTAGCACCCGGGACAGGGGGCGATGGCTACACCTTC. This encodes CASSLAPGTGGDGYTF.

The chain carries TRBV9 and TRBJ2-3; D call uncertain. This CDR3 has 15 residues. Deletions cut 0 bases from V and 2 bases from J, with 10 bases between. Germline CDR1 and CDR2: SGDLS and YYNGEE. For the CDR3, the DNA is TGTGCCAGCAGCGTAGTGTCTACCTCCACAGATACGCAGTATTTT. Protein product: CASSVVSTSTDTQYF. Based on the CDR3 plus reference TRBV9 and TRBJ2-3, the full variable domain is DSGVTQTPKHLITATGQRVTLRCSPRSGDLSVYWYQQSLDQGLQFLIQYYNGEERAKGNILERFSAQQFPDLHSELNLSSLELGDSALYFCASSVVSTSTDTQYFGPGTRLTVL.

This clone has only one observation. The CDR3 protein is CASSLSSASENTGELFF. CDR3 nucleotide sequence: TGTGCCAGCAGCTTAAGTTCAGCGTCAGAGAACACCGGGGAGCTGTTTTTT. The V gene is TRBV7-3, the J gene TRBJ2-2; D call uncertain. Trimming stripped 1 base from V and 1 base from J, with 13 bases between. This CDR3 region has 17 residues. Germline lookup yields CDR1 SGHTA and CDR2 FQGTGA.

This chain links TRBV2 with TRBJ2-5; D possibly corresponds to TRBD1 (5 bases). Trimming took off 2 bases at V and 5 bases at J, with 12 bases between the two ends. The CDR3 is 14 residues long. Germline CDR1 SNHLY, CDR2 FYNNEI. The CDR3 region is CASSEFQGEETQYF. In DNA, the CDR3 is TGTGCCAGCAGTGAATTCCAGGGTGAGGAGACCCAGTACTTC.

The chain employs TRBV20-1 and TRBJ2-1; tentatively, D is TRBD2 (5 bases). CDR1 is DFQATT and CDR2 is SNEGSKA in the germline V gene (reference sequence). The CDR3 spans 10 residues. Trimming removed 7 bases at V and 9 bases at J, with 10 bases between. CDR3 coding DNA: TGCAGTGTGCCTGGAGGTGAGCAGTTCTTC. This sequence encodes CSVPGGEQFF.

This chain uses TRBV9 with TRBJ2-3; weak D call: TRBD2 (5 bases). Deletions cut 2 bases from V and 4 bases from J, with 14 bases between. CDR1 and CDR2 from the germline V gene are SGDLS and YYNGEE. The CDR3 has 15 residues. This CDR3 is CASSVQSLGADTQYF. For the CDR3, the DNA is TGTGCCAGCAGCGTCCAGTCGTTGGGAGCAGATACGCAGTATTTT.

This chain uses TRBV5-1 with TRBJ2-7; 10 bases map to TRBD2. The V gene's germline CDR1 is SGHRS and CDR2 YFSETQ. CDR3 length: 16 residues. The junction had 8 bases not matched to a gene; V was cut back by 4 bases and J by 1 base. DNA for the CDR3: TGCGCCAGCAGCCCGGGACTAGCGCTGATATCCTACGAGCAGTACTTC. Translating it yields CASSPGLALISYEQYF.

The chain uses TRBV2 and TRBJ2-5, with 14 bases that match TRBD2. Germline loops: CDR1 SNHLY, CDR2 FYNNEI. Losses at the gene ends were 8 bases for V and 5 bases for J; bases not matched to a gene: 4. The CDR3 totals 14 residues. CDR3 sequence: CASSGLAGDETQYF. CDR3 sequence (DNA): TGTGCCAGCTCGGGACTAGCGGGGGATGAGACCCAGTACTTC.

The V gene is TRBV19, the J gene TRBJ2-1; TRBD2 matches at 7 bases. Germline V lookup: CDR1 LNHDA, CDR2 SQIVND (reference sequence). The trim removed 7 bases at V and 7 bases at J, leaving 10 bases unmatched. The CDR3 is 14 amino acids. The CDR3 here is CASNRAGAPNEQFF. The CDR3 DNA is TGTGCCAGTAACCGCGCGGGAGCCCCGAATGAGCAGTTCTTC.

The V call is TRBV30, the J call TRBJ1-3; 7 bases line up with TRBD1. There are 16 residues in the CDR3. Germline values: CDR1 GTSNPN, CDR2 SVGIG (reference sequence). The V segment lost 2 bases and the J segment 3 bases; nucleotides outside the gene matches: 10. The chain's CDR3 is CAWSMLGGAGGNTIYF. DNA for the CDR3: TGTGCCTGGAGTATGCTAGGGGGCGCAGGTGGAAACACCATATATTTT.

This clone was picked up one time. CDR3 residues: CASSSGGIAKNIQYF. The CDR3 DNA is TGTGCCAGCAGCTCTGGGGGGATCGCCAAAAACATTCAGTACTTC. The rearrangement links TRBV28 to TRBJ2-4; the D gene is possibly TRBD2 (6 bases). This CDR3 region has 15 residues. The V gene lost 6 bases and the J gene lost 1 base, with 13 bases spanning the gap. Germline CDR1 MDHEN, CDR2 SYDVKM.

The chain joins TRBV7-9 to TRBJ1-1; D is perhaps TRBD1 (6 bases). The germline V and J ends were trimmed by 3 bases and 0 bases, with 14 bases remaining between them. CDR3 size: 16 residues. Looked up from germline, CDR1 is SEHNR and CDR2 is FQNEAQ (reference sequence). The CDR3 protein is CASSLGAIPLNTEAFF. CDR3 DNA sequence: TGTGCCAGCAGCTTGGGGGCAATCCCCTTGAACACTGAAGCTTTCTTT.

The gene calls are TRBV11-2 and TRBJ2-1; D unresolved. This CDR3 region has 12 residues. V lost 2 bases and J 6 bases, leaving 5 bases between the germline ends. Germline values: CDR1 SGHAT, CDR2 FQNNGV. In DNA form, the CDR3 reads TGTGCCAGCAGCTTAATTATCAATGAGCAGTTCTTC. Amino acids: CASSLIINEQFF.

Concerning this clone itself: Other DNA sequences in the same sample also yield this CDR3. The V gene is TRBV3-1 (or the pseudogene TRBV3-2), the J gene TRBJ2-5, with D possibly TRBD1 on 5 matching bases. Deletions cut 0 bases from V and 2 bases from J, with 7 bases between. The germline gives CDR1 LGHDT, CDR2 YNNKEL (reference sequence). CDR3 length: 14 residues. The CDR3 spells CASSQEPGQETQYF. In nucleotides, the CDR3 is TGTGCCAGCAGCCAAGAACCAGGGCAAGAGACCCAGTACTTC.

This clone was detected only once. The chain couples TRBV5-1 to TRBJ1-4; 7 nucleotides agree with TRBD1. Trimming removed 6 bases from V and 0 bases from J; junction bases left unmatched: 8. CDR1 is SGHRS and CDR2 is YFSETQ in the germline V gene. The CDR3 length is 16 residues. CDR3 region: CASTPNTGATNEKLFF. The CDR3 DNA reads TGCGCCAGCACCCCAAATACAGGGGCAACTAATGAAAAACTGTTTTTT.

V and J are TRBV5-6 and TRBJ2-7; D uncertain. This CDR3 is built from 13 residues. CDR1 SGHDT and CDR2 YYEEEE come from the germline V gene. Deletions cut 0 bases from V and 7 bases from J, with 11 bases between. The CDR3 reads CASSLGSGREQYV. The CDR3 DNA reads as TGTGCCAGCAGCTTGGGTTCCGGCAGGGAGCAGTACGTC.

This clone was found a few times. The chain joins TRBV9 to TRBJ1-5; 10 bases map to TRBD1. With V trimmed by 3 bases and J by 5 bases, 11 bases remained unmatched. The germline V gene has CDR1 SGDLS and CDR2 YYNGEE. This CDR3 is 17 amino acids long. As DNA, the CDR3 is TGTGCCAGCAGCGAGGGACAGGGGCTGAATGGCGATCAGCCCCAGCATTTT. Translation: CASSEGQGLNGDQPQHF. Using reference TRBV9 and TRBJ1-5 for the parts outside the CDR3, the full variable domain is DSGVTQTPKHLITATGQRVTLRCSPRSGDLSVYWYQQSLDQGLQFLIQYYNGEERAKGNILERFSAQQFPDLHSELNLSSLELGDSALYFCASSEGQGLNGDQPQHFGDGTRLSIL.

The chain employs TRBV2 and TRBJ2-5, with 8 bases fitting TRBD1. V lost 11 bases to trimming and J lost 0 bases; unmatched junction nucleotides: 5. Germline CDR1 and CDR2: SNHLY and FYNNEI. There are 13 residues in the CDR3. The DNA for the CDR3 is TGTGCCCGTAGCAGGGGGCACCAAGAGACCCAGTACTTC. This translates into CARSRGHQETQYF.

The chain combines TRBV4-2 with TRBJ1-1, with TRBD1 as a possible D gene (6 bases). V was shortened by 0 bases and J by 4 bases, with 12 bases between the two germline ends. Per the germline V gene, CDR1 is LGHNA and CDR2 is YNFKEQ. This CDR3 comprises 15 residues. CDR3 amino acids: CASSQELQGSTEAFF. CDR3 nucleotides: TGTGCCAGCAGCCAAGAGTTACAGGGAAGCACTGAAGCTTTCTTT.

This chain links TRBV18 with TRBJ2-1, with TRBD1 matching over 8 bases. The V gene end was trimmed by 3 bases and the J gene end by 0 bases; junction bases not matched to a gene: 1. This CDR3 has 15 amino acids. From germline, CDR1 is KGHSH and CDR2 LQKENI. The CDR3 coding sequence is TGTGCCAGCTCACCTGACAGGGGCTCCTACAATGAGCAGTTCTTC. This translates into CASSPDRGSYNEQFF. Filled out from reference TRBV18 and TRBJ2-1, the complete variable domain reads NAGVMQNPRHLVRRRGQEARLRCSPMKGHSHVYWYRQLPEEGLKFMVYLQKENIIDESGMPKERFSAEFPKEGPSILRIQQVVRGDSAAYFCASSPDRGSYNEQFFGPGTRLTVL.

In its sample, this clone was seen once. CDR3 bases: TGTGCCATCAGCACAGGGGCGAACACCGGGGAGCTGTTTTTT. It yields the protein CAISTGANTGELFF. V and J are TRBV10-3 and TRBJ2-2; 7 bases are shared with TRBD1. The CDR3 spans 14 residues. Per the germline V gene, CDR1 is ENHRY and CDR2 is SYGVKD. The trim removed 6 bases at V and 0 bases at J, leaving 1 base unmatched.

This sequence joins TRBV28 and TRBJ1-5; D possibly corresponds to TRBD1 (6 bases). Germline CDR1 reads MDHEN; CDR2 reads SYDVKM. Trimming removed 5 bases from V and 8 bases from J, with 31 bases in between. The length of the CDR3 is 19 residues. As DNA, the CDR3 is TGTGCCAGCAGTCCCGGCCCCATGACAGGACCCCGTTCATGGGAGCCCCAGCATTTT. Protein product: CASSPGPMTGPRSWEPQHF.

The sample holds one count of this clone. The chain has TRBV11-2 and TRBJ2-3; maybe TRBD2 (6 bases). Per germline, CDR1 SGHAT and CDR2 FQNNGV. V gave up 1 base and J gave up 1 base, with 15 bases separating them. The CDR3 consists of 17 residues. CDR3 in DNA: TGTGCCAGCAGCTTAGGCGGGGCGCTAGGGGGCACAGATACGCAGTATTTT. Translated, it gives CASSLGGALGGTDTQYF.

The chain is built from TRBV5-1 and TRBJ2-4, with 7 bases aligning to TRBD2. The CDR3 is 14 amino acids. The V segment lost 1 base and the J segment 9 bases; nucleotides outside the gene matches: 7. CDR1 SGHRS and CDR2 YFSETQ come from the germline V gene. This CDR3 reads CASSLSGGDGIQYF. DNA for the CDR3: TGCGCCAGCAGCTTGTCTGGGGGGGACGGCATTCAGTACTTC.

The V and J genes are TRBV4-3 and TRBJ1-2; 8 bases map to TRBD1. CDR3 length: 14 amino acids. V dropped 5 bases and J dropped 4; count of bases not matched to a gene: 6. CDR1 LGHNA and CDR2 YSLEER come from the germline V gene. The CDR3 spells CASSEDRVAYGYTF. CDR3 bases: TGCGCCAGCAGCGAGGACAGGGTTGCCTATGGCTACACCTTC.

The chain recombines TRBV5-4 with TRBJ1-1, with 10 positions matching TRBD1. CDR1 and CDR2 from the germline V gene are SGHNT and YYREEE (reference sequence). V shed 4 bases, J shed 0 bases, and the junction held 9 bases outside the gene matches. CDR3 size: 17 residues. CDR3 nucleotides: TGTGCCAGCAGCCCCCGGGACAGGGGTACTATGAACACTGAAGCTTTCTTT. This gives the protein CASSPRDRGTMNTEAFF. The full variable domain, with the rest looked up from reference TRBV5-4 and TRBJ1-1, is ETGVTQSPTHLIKTRGQQVTLRCSSQSGHNTVSWYQQALGQGPQFIFQYYREEENGRGNFPPRFSGLQFPNYSSELNVNALELDDSALYLCASSPRDRGTMNTEAFFGQGTRLTVV.

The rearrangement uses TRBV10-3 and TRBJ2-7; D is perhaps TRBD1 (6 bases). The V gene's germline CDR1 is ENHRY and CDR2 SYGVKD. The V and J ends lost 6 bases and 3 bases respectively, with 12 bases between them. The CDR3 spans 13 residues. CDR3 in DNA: TGTGCCATCAGCGCCGGGACAAACTACGAGCAGTACGTC. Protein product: CAISAGTNYEQYV.

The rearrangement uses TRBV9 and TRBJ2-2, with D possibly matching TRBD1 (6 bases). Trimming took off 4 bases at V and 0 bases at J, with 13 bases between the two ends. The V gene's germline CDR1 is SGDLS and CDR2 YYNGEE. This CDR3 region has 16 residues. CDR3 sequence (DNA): TGTGCCAGCAGCCCTCCTTGGACAGCGAACACCGGGGAGCTGTTTTTT. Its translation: CASSPPWTANTGELFF.

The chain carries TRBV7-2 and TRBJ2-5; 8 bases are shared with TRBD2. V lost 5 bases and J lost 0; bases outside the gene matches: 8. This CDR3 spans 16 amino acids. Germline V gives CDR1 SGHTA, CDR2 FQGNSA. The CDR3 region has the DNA TGTGCCAGCAGCATTCAACTAGCGGCGTACCAAGAGACCCAGTACTTC. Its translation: CASSIQLAAYQETQYF.

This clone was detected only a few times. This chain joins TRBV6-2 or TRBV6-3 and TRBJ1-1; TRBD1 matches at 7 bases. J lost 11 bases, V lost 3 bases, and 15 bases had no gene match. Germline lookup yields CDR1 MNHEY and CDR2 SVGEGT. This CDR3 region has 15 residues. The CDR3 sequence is CASSYRRTGPVSAFF. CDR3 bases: TGTGCCAGCAGTTATCGGCGGACAGGCCCCGTTTCCGCTTTCTTT.

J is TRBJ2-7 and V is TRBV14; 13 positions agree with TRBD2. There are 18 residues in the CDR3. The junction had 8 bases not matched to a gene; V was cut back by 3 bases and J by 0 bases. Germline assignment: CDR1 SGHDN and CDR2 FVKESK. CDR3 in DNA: TGTGCCAGCAGCCAGATCAGACTAGCGGGGGGTTTCTCCTACGAGCAGTACTTC. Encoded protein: CASSQIRLAGGFSYEQYF.